These 8 T cell receptor beta chains came from one sample sequenced in a study of blood T cells in healthy people across ages (dated by TCRdb to between 2014 and 2017). Libraries were built with 5' RACE. The data were produced on an Illumina HiSeq 2500. A second PCR of 7 to 11 cycles was performed with a sample-barcoded 5' primer and a J-beta primer mix. TCRdb passed the public sequencing reads through fastp at Q25 and MiXCR, retaining productive beta sequences. Under each unique CDR3 protein, matching rows form one entry showing the most common genes and DNA. In all, the sample holds approximately 600,000 distinct CDR3 sequences, and about 53% of those were seen once. The top ten clones comprise 35% to 40% of the sample. The sequenced sample consisted of blood. All receptors come from a man aged 55 to 70 in good health.

The chain joins TRBV20-1 to TRBJ2-4; D may correspond to TRBD1 or TRBD2 (5 bases each). The J call may be mistaken, given a closer DNA end match to TRBJ2-7. Germline loops: CDR1 DFQATT, CDR2 SNEGSKA (reference sequence). CDR3 size: 13 residues. CDR3 loop: CSARWGMDYEQYF. CDR3 nucleotides: TGCAGTGCTAGGTGGGGGATGGACTACGAGCAGTACTTC.

This chain uses TRBV19 with TRBJ1-2; TRBD1 is a possible D gene (5 bases). Looked up from germline, CDR1 is LNHDA and CDR2 is SQIVND (reference sequence). Trimming took off 0 bases at V and 5 bases at J, with 10 bases between the two ends. The CDR3 is 14 residues long. This chain's CDR3 is CASSIDRDRYGYTF. CDR3 nucleotide sequence: TGTGCCAGTAGTATAGATCGCGACAGATATGGCTACACCTTC.

The chain joins TRBV10-3 to TRBJ2-3, with 10 bases that match TRBD2. Germline CDR1 reads ENHRY; CDR2 reads SYGVKD. The V gene end was trimmed by 0 bases and the J gene end by 6 bases; junction bases not matched to a gene: 9. This CDR3 spans 17 amino acids. This chain's CDR3 is CAISESKGLAGEDTQYF. As DNA, the CDR3 is TGTGCCATCAGTGAGTCGAAAGGGCTAGCGGGGGAGGATACGCAGTATTTT.

This clonotype has just a few counts. This sequence joins TRBV7-9 and TRBJ2-1; TRBD2 agrees at 12 bases. Trimming removed 1 base from V and 7 bases from J; junction bases left unmatched: 5. The CDR3 has 16 residues. Germline V gene data show CDR1 as SEHNR and CDR2 as FQNEAQ (reference sequence). The CDR3 here is CASSLGTSGVSNEQFF. The CDR3 DNA follows: TGTGCCAGCAGCTTAGGGACTAGCGGGGTCTCAAATGAGCAGTTCTTC. Variable domain in full (rest from reference TRBV7-9 and TRBJ2-1): DTGVSQNPRHKITKRGQNVTFRCDPISEHNRLYWYRQTLGQGPEFLTYFQNEAQLEKSRLLSDRFSAERPKGSFSTLEIQRTEQGDSAMYLCASSLGTSGVSNEQFFGPGTRLTVL.

The chain employs TRBV4-1 and TRBJ2-5; D is uncertain. V was clipped by 1 base and J by 5 bases, with 8 bases between them. Germline V gene lookup returns CDR1 MGHRA and CDR2 YSYEKL. The CDR3 runs 13 residues. The CDR3 is CASSQVVLETQYF. The CDR3 DNA reads as TGCGCCAGCAGCCAAGTGGTTCTGGAGACCCAGTACTTC.

The chain combines TRBV6-5 with TRBJ2-1; D call uncertain. Trimming stripped 0 bases from V and 0 bases from J, with 3 bases between. Germline CDR1 is MNHEY and CDR2 is SVGAGI. The CDR3 contains 14 residues. DNA for the CDR3: TGTGCCAGCAGTTACTCTCCCTCCTACAATGAGCAGTTCTTC. Its protein is CASSYSPSYNEQFF.

This clonotype was seen more than once but under ten times. V and J are TRBV19 and TRBJ1-2; D not certain. Germline loops: CDR1 LNHDA, CDR2 SQIVND (reference sequence). The CDR3 totals 13 residues. The V gene lost 6 bases and the J gene lost 7 bases, with 15 bases spanning the gap. In nucleotides, the CDR3 is TGTGCCAGTAGCCCTCCGGGCCCCAGTGGCTACACCTTC. Protein sequence: CASSPPGPSGYTF.

This clonotype was counted a single time. This chain connects TRBV29-1 to TRBJ2-5, with 10 bases matching TRBD1. V dropped 4 bases and J dropped 5; count of bases not matched to a gene: 4. Germline loops: CDR1 SQVTM, CDR2 ANQGSEA. CDR3 length: 13 amino acids. The CDR3 spells CSVAGQGSETQYF. CDR3 in DNA: TGCAGCGTTGCGGGACAGGGGTCGGAGACCCAGTACTTC.